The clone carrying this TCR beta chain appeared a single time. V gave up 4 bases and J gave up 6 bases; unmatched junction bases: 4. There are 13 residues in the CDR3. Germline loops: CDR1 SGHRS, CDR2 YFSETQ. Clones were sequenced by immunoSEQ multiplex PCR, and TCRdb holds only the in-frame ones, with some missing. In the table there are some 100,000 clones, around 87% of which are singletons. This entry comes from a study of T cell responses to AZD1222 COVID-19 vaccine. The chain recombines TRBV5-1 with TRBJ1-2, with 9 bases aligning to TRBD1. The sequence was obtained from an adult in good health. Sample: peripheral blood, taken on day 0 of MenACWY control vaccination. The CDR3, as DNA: TGCGCCAGCAGCCCGGGACAGGGTGATGGCTACACCTTC. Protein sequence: CASSPGQGDGYTF. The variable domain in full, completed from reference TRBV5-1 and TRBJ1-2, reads KAGVTQTPRYLIKTRGQQVTLSCSPISGHRSVSWYQQTPGQGLQFLFEYFSETQRNKGNFPGRFSGRQFSNSRSEMNVSTLELGDSALYLCASSPGQGDGYTFGSGTRLTVV.